The rows below give T cell receptor beta chains drawn from one sample of a study of cytomegalovirus exposure and HLA in healthy donors. The protocol was immunoSEQ multiplex PCR, while the TCRdb copy is restricted to in-frame clones and leaves out a portion. The data contain around 230,000 clones, around 80% of them singletons. Sequencing was carried out using PBMCs. The receptors were sampled from a boy between 10 and 17 years old in good health and CMV-seronegative. Each CDR3 is given with its conserved first and last residue. A D gene is named only where the DNA matches it firmly. Not all rows give a size; the values are once, few, many and, for expanded clones, a class.

J gene	D gene	clone size	V gene	CDR3 protein	CDR3 DNA
TRBJ2-3	-	-	TRBV19	CASSLEDGTDTQYF	TGTGCCAGTAGTCTCGAGGATGGCACAGATACGCAGTATTTT
TRBJ1-6	-	-	TRBV25-1	CASSDSGRGLYNSPLHF	TGTGCCAGCAGTGATTCGGGCAGGGGTCTCTATAATTCACCCCTCCACTTT
TRBJ1-2	-	few	TRBV19	CASSPSIGYGYTF	TGTGCCAGTAGTCCCTCAATCGGCTATGGCTACACCTTC
TRBJ1-1	-	-	TRBV1	CTSSQAKRGWRDTEAFF	TGCACCAGCAGCCAAGCTAAAAGGGGTTGGAGAGACACTGAAGCTTTCTTT
TRBJ2-7	-	-	TRBV6-5	CASSYWGHGKDHEQYF	TGTGCCAGCAGTTACTGGGGACACGGGAAGGACCACGAGCAGTACTTC
TRBJ2-1	TRBD2	-	TRBV4-2	CASSLRLAGGYNEQFF	TGTGCCAGCAGCCTAAGACTAGCGGGGGGATACAATGAGCAGTTCTTC
TRBJ1-1	-	-	TRBV6-5	CASGRVPNTEAFF	TGTGCCAGCGGGAGGGTCCCGAACACTGAAGCTTTCTTT
TRBJ1-1	-	-	TRBV29-1	CSVLGWATEAFF	TGCAGCGTTTTAGGATGGGCCACTGAAGCTTTCTTT
TRBJ1-2	TRBD1	-	TRBV10-3	CAIRPGDRTIYGYTF	TGTGCCATCAGACCTGGGGACAGGACAATATATGGCTACACCTTC
TRBJ2-3	-	-	TRBV18	CASSGQNTDTQYF	TGTGCCAGCTCAGGGCAGAACACAGATACGCAGTATTTT
TRBJ1-4	-	-	TRBV6-5	CASSYSGGAEEKLFF	TGTGCCAGCAGTTACTCGGGGGGGGCGGAGGAAAAACTGTTTTTT
TRBJ1-2	TRBD1	-	TRBV18	CASSPKPGQNYGYTF	TGTGCCAGCTCACCTAAACCGGGACAGAACTATGGCTACACCTTC
TRBJ1-4	-	few	TRBV7-9	CSSSSRGRDTYNEKLFF	TGTTCCAGCAGCTCCCGAGGACGGGACACTTATAATGAAAAACTGTTTTTT
TRBJ2-1	-	-	TRBV21-1	CASSARRTGGEQFF	TGTGCCAGCAGCGCCCGTAGGACAGGGGGCGAGCAGTTCTTC
TRBJ2-3	TRBD2	-	TRBV4-1	CASSQLGLAGGADTQYF	TGCGCCAGCAGCCAACTCGGACTAGCGGGGGGAGCAGATACGCAGTATTTT
TRBJ2-4	TRBD2	-	TRBV2	CASSEGLAGARENIQYF	TGTGCCAGCAGTGAAGGACTAGCGGGGGCCCGGGAGAACATTCAGTACTTC
TRBJ2-1	TRBD2	-	TRBV5-1	CASSAQLTSRANEQFF	TGCGCCAGCAGCGCCCAGTTGACTAGCAGGGCCAATGAGCAGTTCTTC
TRBJ2-4	TRBD1	-	TRBV5-1	CASSVGDSAINIQYF	TGCGCCAGCAGTGTCGGGGACAGCGCAATAAACATTCAGTACTTC
TRBJ2-2	TRBD1	-	TRBV9	CASSVRDRGTGELFF	TGTGCCAGCAGCGTACGCGACAGGGGAACCGGGGAGCTGTTTTTT
TRBJ2-1	TRBD2	many	TRBV6-1	CASSELAGGYNEQFF	TGTGCCAGCAGTGAACTAGCGGGAGGGTACAATGAGCAGTTCTTC
TRBJ2-1	TRBD2	few	TRBV13	CASSLLGLAGGEQFF	TGTGCCAGCAGCTTATTGGGACTAGCGGGAGGTGAGCAGTTCTTC
TRBJ1-2	-	-	TRBV7-9	CSSSLGQGSGYTF	TGTTCCAGCAGCTTAGGCCAGGGGAGCGGCTACACCTTC
TRBJ1-2	-	-	TRBV19	CASSIRVSGEVREGYTF	TGTGCCAGTAGTATCAGGGTCTCTGGAGAGGTACGTGAGGGCTACACCTTC
TRBJ1-2	-	-	TRBV6-1	CASSESMGAGARFGYTF	TGTGCCAGCAGTGAAAGCATGGGGGCCGGGGCCCGTTTTGGCTACACCTTC
TRBJ2-7	-	-	TRBV11-3	CASSSISGLGAEQYF	TGTGCCAGCAGCTCGATTAGCGGGTTGGGGGCCGAGCAGTACTTC
TRBJ1-2	TRBD1	few	TRBV4-1	CASSRDRAGGYTF	TGCGCCAGCAGCCGGGACAGGGCGGGAGGCTACACCTTC
TRBJ1-1	TRBD1	-	TRBV7-9	CASSLPGGFTEAFF	TGTGCCAGCAGCTTACCAGGGGGTTTCACTGAAGCTTTCTTT
TRBJ1-5	-	-	TRBV27	CASRGQGGQPQHF	TGTGCCAGCAGGGGACAAGGGGGTCAGCCCCAGCATTTT
TRBJ1-5	TRBD1	-	TRBV2	CASSKDRPYSNQPQHF	TGTGCCAGCAGTAAGGACAGGCCGTATAGCAATCAGCCCCAGCATTTT
TRBJ2-1	TRBD1	-	TRBV5-1	CASSVGQGTNEQFF	TGCGCCAGCAGCGTGGGACAGGGTACCAATGAGCAGTTCTTC
TRBJ2-3	-	-	TRBV2	CASSSLESTDTQYF	TGTGCCAGCAGCTCACTAGAGAGCACAGATACGCAGTATTTT
TRBJ2-4	TRBD1	-	TRBV5-6	CASSLLPGQRNIQYF	TGTGCCAGCAGCCTACTACCGGGACAGCGAAACATTCAGTACTTC
TRBJ2-7	TRBD2	-	TRBV13	CASSLFLAGNYEQYF	TGTGCCAGCAGCTTATTCCTAGCGGGGAACTACGAGCAGTACTTC
TRBJ2-7	TRBD1	-	TRBV4-1	CASSLGQASYEQYF	TGCGCCAGCAGCCTAGGACAGGCTTCCTACGAGCAGTACTTC
TRBJ1-5	-	-	TRBV9	CASSVTGNQPQHF	TGTGCCAGCAGCGTAACGGGAAATCAGCCCCAGCATTTT
TRBJ2-7	-	-	TRBV30	CAWSRDGGKHAYEQYF	TGTGCCTGGAGTAGAGATGGCGGGAAGCATGCCTACGAGCAGTACTTC
TRBJ2-3	TRBD2	-	TRBV2	CASNPLTSGSTDTQYF	TGTGCCAGCAATCCCCTGACTAGCGGGAGTACAGATACGCAGTATTTT
TRBJ2-1	-	-	TRBV11-3	CATSRGTIDNEQFF	TGTGCCACCTCTAGGGGGACTATCGACAATGAGCAGTTCTTC
TRBJ1-1	TRBD1	-	TRBV11-3	CATSTGGTEAFF	TGTGCCACCTCGACAGGGGGAACTGAAGCTTTCTTT
TRBJ1-4	TRBD1	-	TRBV5-1	CASSPMTGIGHEKLFF	TGCGCCAGCAGCCCCATGACAGGGATTGGACACGAAAAACTGTTTTTT
TRBJ2-5	-	-	TRBV21-1	CASSKKPTPQETQYF	TGTGCCAGCAGCAAAAAACCGACTCCCCAAGAGACCCAGTACTTC
TRBJ2-1	TRBD2	-	TRBV6-1	CASRVSGRAGEQFF	TGTGCCAGCAGAGTAAGCGGGAGGGCCGGTGAGCAGTTCTTC
TRBJ1-3	-	-	TRBV28	CASTADSPRSGNTIYF	TGTGCCAGCACCGCAGACAGTCCCCGCTCTGGAAACACCATATATTTT
TRBJ1-5	TRBD1	once	TRBV2	CASSTGQGAVQPQHF	TGTGCCAGCAGCACCGGACAGGGGGCGGTTCAGCCCCAGCATTTT
TRBJ2-7	-	-	TRBV11-3	CASSLLSAPLGSYEQYF	TGTGCCAGCAGCTTATTGAGTGCTCCCCTAGGATCCTACGAGCAGTACTTC
TRBJ1-4	-	-	TRBV29-1	CSVDGGEKLFF	TGCAGCGTTGACGGGGGGGAAAAACTGTTTTTT
TRBJ2-6	-	few	TRBV30	CASSPIKGGANVLTF	TGTGCCTCTAGCCCTATTAAGGGTGGGGCCAACGTCCTGACTTTC
TRBJ1-5	-	-	TRBV11-2	CASSLDGAYNQPQHF	TGTGCCAGCAGCTTAGATGGGGCGTACAATCAGCCCCAGCATTTT
TRBJ1-5	-	-	TRBV2	CASSGTGNQPQHF	TGTGCCAGCAGTGGGACGGGGAATCAGCCCCAGCATTTT
TRBJ1-2	TRBD1	-	TRBV19	CASSIDREEGYTF	TGTGCCAGTAGTATCGACAGGGAGGAGGGCTACACCTTC
TRBJ2-7	TRBD1	few	TRBV7-2	CASSSGTGYEQYF	TGTGCCAGCAGCTCCGGGACAGGGTACGAGCAGTACTTC
TRBJ2-3	TRBD1	-	TRBV11-3	CASSFGQVLDTQYF	TGTGCCAGCAGCTTTGGACAGGTTTTAGATACGCAGTATTTT